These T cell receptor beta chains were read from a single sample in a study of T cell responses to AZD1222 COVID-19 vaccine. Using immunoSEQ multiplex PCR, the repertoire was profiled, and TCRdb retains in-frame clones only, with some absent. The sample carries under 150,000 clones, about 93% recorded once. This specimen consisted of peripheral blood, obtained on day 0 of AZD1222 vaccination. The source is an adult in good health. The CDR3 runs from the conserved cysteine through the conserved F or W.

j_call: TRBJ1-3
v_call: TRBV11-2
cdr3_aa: CASSLSREGNTIYF

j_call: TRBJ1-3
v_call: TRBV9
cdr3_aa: CASPFPWGKLGNTIYF

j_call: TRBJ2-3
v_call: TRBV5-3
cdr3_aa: CARVRFVSDTQYF

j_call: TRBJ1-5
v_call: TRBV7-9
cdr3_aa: CASSSTGKGGNQPQHF

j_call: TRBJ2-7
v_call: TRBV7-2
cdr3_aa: CASSLLAGKTPYEQYF

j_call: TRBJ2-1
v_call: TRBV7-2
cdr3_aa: CASSLVSGGDEQFF

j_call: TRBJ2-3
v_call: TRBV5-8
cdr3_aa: CASSLSGGGTDTQYF

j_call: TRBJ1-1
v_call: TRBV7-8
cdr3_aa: CASSPISGDTEAFF

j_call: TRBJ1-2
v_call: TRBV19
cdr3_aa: CASITGTGGEYYGYTF

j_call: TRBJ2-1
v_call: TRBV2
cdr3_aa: CASNKEGEQFF

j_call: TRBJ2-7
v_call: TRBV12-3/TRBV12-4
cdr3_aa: CASSLKHDYEQYF

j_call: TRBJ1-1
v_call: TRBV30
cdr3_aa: CARQRTGLNTEAFF

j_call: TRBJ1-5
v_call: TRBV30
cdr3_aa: CAWSLQGLQPQHF

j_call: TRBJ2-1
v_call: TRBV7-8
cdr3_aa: CASSLAGGRTYNEQFF

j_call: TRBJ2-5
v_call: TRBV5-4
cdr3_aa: CASSLVGGGQYQETQYF

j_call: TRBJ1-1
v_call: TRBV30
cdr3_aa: CAWNKGVNTEAFF

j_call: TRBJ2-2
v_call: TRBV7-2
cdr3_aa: CASSSGPEVTGELFF

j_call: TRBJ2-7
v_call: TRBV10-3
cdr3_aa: CATSRTRLDEQYF

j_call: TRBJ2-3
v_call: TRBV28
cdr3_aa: CASSLFVVGGRTDTQYF

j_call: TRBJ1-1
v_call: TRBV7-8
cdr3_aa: CASSLRGLNTEAFF

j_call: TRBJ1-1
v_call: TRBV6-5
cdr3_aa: CASSYSSRNTEAFF

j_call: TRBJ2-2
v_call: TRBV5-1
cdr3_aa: CASSRDRVPGELFF

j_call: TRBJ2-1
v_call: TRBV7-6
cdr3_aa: CASSLDGTSSYNEQFF

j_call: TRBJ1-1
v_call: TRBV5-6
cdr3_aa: CASSSRVLTKGSNTEAFF

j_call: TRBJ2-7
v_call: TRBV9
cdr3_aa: CASSVGQGVLYEQYF

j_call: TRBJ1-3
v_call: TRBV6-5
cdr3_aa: CASSQLRNTIYF

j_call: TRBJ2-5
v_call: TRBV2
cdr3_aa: CASSEAEKFPGDFGETQYF

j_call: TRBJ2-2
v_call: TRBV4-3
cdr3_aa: CASSQEGEPNTGELFF

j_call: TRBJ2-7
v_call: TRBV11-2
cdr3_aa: CASSAGSGGARYEQYF

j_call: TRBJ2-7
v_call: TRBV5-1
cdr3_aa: CASSLTASYEQYF

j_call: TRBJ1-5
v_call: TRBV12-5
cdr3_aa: CASGDDRGNNQPQHF

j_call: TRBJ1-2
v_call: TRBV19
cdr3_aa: CASSKDTFYGYTF

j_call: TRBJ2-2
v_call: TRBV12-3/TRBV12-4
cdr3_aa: CASSPIGTGELFF

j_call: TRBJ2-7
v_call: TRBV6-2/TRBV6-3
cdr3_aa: CASSLSLYEQYF

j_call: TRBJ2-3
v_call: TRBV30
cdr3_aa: CAWSVGAVTDTQYF

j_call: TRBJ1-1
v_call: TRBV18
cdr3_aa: CASSGGQGDTEAFF

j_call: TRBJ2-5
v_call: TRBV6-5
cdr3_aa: CASSLTSGQETQYF

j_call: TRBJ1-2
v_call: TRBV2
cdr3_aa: CASRASSYGYTF

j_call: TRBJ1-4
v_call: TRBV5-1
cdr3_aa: CASSPTPGFNEKLFF

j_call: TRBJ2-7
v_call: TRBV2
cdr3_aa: CASVSIGQGAYREQYF

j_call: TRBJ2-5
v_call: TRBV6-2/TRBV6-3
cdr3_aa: CASSHVETQYF

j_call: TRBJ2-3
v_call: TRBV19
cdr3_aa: CASSRGDTQYF

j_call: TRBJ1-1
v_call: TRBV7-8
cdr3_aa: CASSHYTEAFF

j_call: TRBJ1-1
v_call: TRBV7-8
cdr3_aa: CASSFTGDTEAFF

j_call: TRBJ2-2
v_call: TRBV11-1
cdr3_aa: CASSLIGPNTGELFF

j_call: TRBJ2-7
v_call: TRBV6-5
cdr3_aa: CASRFGTDYEQYF

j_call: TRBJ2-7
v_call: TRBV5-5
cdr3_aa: CASSPVAGGSSSYEQYF

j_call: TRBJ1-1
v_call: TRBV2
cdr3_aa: CASSLGQNTEAFF

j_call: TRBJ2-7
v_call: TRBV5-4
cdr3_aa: CASSLGGTGTYEQYF

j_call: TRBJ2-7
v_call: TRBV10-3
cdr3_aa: CAIGPNYEQYF

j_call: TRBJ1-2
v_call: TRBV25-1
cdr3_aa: CASSEGLLDGYTF

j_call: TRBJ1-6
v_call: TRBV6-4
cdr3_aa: CASRATFDSPLHF

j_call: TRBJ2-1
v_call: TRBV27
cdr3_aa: CASSLSPAGGLWNEQFF